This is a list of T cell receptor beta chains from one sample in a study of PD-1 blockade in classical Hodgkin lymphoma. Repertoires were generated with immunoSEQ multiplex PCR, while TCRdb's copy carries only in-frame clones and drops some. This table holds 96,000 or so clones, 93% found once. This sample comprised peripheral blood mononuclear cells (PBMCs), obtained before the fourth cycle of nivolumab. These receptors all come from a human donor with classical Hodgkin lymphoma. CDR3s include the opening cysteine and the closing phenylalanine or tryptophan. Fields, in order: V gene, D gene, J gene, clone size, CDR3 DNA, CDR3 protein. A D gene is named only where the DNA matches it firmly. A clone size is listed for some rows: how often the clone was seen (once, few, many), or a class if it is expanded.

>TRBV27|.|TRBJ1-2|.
TGTGCCAGCAGTGAGGGCCTTAACTATGGCTACACCTTC
CASSEGLNYGYTF
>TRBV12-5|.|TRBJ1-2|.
TGTGCTAGTGGTTTGGTAACCGGGGCCGCCTATGGCTACACCTTC
CASGLVTGAAYGYTF
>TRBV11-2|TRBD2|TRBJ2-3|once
TGTGCCAGCAGCTTTAGTTCTAGCGGGAGAAGCACAGATACGCAGTATTTT
CASSFSSSGRSTDTQYF
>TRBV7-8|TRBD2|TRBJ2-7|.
TGTGCCAGCAGCCAAGCCCTAGCGGGAGGATTCTACGAGCAGTACTTC
CASSQALAGGFYEQYF
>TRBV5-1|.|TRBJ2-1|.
TGCGCCGGCAGCCGACAACTCCGGTACAATGAGCAGTTCTTC
CAGSRQLRYNEQFF
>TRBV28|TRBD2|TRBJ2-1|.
TGTGCCAGCAGTTTAACCCTCATAGCGGGAGGACCCAATGAGCAGTTCTTC
CASSLTLIAGGPNEQFF
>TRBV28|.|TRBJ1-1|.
TGTGCCAGCAGTTTTTCCCCGGGACCTTCCGCTTTCTTT
CASSFSPGPSAFF
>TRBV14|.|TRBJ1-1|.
TGTGCCAGCAGCCCGTCCATTCGGGGGGAGGGCATGAACACTGAAGCTTTCTTT
CASSPSIRGEGMNTEAFF
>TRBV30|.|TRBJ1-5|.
TGTGCCTGGAGTCCTAGCAATCAGCCCCAGCATTTT
CAWSPSNQPQHF
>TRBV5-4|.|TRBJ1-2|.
TGTGCCAGCAGCCTCTACATTTCTTCCGGGGGGAGCGGCTACACCTTC
CASSLYISSGGSGYTF
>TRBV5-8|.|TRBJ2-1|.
TGTGCAGACACGGGTACGATCAATGAGCAGTTCTTC
CADTGTINEQFF
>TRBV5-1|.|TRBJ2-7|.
TGCGCCAGCAGCTTGGGCGGGGCCAAATTCTACGAGCAGTACTTC
CASSLGGAKFYEQYF
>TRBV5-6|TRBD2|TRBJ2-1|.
TGTGCCAGCAGTCCTGGACTAGCGGTTATGGGGGAGCAGTTCTTC
CASSPGLAVMGEQFF
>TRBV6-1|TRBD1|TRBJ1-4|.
TGTGCCAGCACTGACAGGGGGCACGCAACTAATGAAAAACTGTTTTTT
CASTDRGHATNEKLFF
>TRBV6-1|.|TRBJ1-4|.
TGTGCCAGCAGTGAAATCAGGGGTCTTGAAAAACTGTTTTTT
CASSEIRGLEKLFF
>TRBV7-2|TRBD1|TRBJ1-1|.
TGTGCCAGCAGCTATGATACAGGGGGGTCCCGAGCTTTCTTT
CASSYDTGGSRAFF
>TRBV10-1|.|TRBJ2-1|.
TGCGCCAGCAGTGATCTGGTGGACGGTCGCAATGAGCAGTTCTTC
CASSDLVDGRNEQFF
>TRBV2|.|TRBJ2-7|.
TGTGCCGGTAAGACGGGGGCGATCGAGCAGTACTTC
CAGKTGAIEQYF
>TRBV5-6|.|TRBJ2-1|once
TGTGCCAGCAGCTTCAAGGTGATAGGGAAATACAATGAGCAGTTCTTC
CASSFKVIGKYNEQFF
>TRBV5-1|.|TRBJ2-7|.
TGCGCCAGCAGCTTGGTCGTAAGTGTAGAGCAGTACTTC
CASSLVVSVEQYF
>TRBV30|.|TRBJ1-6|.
TGTGCATGGCGTGGTGGGGCGAGCTCCTATAATTCACCCCTCCACTTT
CAWRGGASSYNSPLHF
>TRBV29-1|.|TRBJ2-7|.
TGCAGCGTTGGGAGGACAGAATACGAGCAGTACTTC
CSVGRTEYEQYF
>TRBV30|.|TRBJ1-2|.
TGTGCCTGGAGAAGCGCTAACTATGGCTACACCTTC
CAWRSANYGYTF
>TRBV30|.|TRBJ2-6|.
TGTGCGGCGGGTGGGGCCAACGTCCTGACTTTC
CAAGGANVLTF
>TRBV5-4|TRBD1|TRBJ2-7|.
TGTGCCAGCAGCAAGCCGCGACAGGGGGCCTCCTACGAGCAGTACTTC
CASSKPRQGASYEQYF
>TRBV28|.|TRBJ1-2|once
TGTGCCAGCAGTGATTGGGGCGACTATGGCTACACCTTC
CASSDWGDYGYTF
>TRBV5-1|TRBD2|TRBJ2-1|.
TGCGCCAGCAGCTTGGGGTCCGCGGGAGGGCTTTACAATGAGCAGTTCTTC
CASSLGSAGGLYNEQFF
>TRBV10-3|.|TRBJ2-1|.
TGTGCCATCAGTGATGGGGGGACTGGATACAATGAGCAGTTCTTC
CAISDGGTGYNEQFF
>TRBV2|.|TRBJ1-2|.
TGTGCCAGCACGCGGGGGAGGGGCGGGAACTATGGCTACACCTTC
CASTRGRGGNYGYTF
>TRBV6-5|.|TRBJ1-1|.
TGTGCCAGCAGTTACCGGGGGTCGAACACTGAAGCTTTCTTT
CASSYRGSNTEAFF
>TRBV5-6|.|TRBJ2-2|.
TGTGCCAGCAGCCTCCGAATTACCGGGGAGCTGTTTTTT
CASSLRITGELFF